This TCR beta chain was recorded in a study of Ad26.COV2.S vaccination and SARS-CoV-2 variants (dated by TCRdb to about 2021). With regard to the full study: Vaccine-arm donors came from COV1001, a multicentre, randomized, double-blind, placebo-controlled phase I-IIa trial of Ad26.COV2.S in healthy adults. Ad26.COV2.S was administered intramuscularly at 5 x 10^10 or 1 x 10^11 viral particles, either as a single shot or as two shots given 56 days apart. The specificity and breadth of SARS-CoV-2-reactive T cell receptors after Ad26.COV2.S vaccination were assessed by TCRbeta repertoire sequencing. The TCR-sequenced set comprised about 30 samples: about 19 Ad26.COV2.S vaccine recipients, 5 placebo recipients and 8 SARS-CoV-2 convalescent individuals. Participants in the trial were split at random into five groups of five each, receiving low-dose or high-dose Ad26.COV2.S once or twice, or else placebo on both occasions. Investigators remained blinded to trial group allocation during experiments and outcome assessment.

Concerning this clone: This clone's antigen is unknown. There are no base qualities to consult, and no much larger clone falls within one base.

The immunoSEQ Assay was used to sequence TCRbeta CDR3 regions. After extraction, genomic DNA underwent amplification by bias-controlled multiplex PCR, followed by high-throughput sequencing. In the source study's methods: To quantify the absolute abundance of every unique TCRbeta CDR3 region, sequences were collapsed and filtered. T cell fraction was estimated by normalizing TCRbeta template counts to usable DNA, with usable DNA measured through amplification of reference genes found in all nucleated cells. Repertoire TCRs were annotated as SARS-CoV-2-specific when V gene, CDR3 amino acid sequence and J gene were exactly matched to a known reactive TCR set. MIRA supplied the reference SARS-CoV-2 TCR set, which was filtered for enrichment in COVID-19-positive ImmuneCODE repertoires so that public or cross-reactive TCRs were removed. Drawing on the MIRA antigens, annotated TCRs were analysed further at the level of specific ORF or position within ORF. Depth was the summed frequency of annotated unique rearrangements, while breadth was defined as annotated unique rearrangements over total unique productive rearrangements. Group comparisons of TCR breadth used two-sided Wilcoxon rank-sum tests. Drawn from immuneACCESS, this table holds only the in-frame rearrangements with V and J called that TCRdb kept. Clones are partly lost; checked studies trace under half to an unresolved V gene and leave the rest unexplained. The V and J calls and clone size were taken over from that table, and D and trimming were inferred from the DNA. The sample contains 350,000 to 500,000 clones, 85% to 90% of them found a single time. Approximately 4% of the sample is in the top ten clones.

The cysteine opens and the phenylalanine closes a CDR3 of 11 amino acids. Just CDR3 DNA is preserved here, 33 bases in frame from base 1. Trimming removed 0 bases from V and 8 bases from J, leaving 7 bases between the germline ends. Per the germline V gene (reference sequence), DFQATT is the CDR1 and SNEGSKA is the CDR2. Interpreted using the paper, the treatment or condition label stands for: about 20 received Ad26.COV2.S at low or high dose, single or two shots; roughly five received placebo; per-sample allocation not given. For vaccine and placebo recipients, repertoires were sequenced using samples collected on day 63 after the first injection. In Cohort 1b, 25 or so adults aged 18-55 years were enrolled at a single site in Boston, USA, between 29 July and 7 August 2020. Ad26.COV2.S consisted of a replication-incompetent adenovirus type 26 vector by which a prefusion-stabilized SARS-CoV-2 spike protein from the original Wuhan strain was expressed.

The paper as a whole reports these results and caveats: According to the authors, total T cell responses may have been underestimated by the TCR breadth and depth analyses. The study was not powered to compare responses between vaccine doses or regimens. Compared with placebo recipients, Ad26.COV2.S recipients showed higher spike-specific TCR breadth (P = 0.0014). Vaccine and placebo recipients had comparable non-spike TCR breadth, which fits with the vaccine containing only spike. Substantial breadth of spike-specific CD8+ and CD4+ T cell responses was reported after vaccination.

The receptor's source is a person aged 18 to 65 who received the Ad26.COV2.S COVID-19 vaccine or a placebo. The sequences come from peripheral blood, collected in a trial of Ad26.COV2.S vaccine versus placebo. The V gene is TRBV20-1 and the J gene is TRBJ1-2; there is no confident call for the D gene. The DNA is as follows: TGCAGTGCTAGAGAAGGCATAGGCTACACCTTC. This yields the protein CSAREGIGYTF.